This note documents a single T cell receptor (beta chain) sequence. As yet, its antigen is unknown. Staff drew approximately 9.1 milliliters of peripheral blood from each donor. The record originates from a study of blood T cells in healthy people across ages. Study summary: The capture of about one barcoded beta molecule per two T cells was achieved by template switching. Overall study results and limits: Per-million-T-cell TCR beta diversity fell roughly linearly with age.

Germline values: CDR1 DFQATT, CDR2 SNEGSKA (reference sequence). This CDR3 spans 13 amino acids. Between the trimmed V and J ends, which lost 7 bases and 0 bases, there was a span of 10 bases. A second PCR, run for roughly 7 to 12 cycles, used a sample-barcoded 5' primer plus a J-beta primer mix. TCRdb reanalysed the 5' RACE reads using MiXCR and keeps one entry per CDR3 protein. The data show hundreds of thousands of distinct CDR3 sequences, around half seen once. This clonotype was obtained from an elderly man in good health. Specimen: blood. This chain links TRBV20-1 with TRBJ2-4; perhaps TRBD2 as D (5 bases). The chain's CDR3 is CSEAVLAKNIQYF. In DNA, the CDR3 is TGCAGTGAAGCGGTCCTAGCCAAAAACATTCAGTACTTC.